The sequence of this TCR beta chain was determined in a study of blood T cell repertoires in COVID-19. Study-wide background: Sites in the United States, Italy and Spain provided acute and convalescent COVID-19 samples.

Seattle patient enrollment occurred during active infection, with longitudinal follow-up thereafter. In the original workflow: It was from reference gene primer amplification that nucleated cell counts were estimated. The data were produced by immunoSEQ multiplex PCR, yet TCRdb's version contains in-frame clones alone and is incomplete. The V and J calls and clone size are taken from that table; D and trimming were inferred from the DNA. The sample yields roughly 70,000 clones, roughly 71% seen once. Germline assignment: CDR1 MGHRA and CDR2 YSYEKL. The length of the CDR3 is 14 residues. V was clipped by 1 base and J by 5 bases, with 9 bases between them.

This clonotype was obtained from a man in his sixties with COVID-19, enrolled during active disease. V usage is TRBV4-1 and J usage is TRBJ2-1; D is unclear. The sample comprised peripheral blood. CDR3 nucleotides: TGCGCCAGCAGCCAAGTGGGCTCGGACAATGAGCAGTTCTTC. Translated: CASSQVGSDNEQFF.